This TCR beta chain is from a study of spatial heterogeneity in lung cancer. For the study at large: Consistent detection of more beta-chain than alpha-chain sequences was observed.

Time point given: sample taken at primary tumor resection. The authors sequenced whole RNA from tumor, nontumor lung or frozen PBMC without sorting. As concerns this clonotype: Antigen specificity is unknown.

With 2 bases clipped from V and 1 base from J, the junction kept 3 bases outside the gene matches. Germline values: CDR1 ENHRY, CDR2 SYGVKD. The CDR3 spans 16 residues. On each TCR cDNA molecule, a unique molecular identifier was present. From the 5' RACE reads, TCRdb called clonotypes with MiXCR, one entry per CDR3 protein. The data contain tens of thousands of distinct CDR3 sequences, 7.5% to 9.5% of them singletons. The study's findings and limits: In blood, ubiquitous expanded tumor TCRs appeared more at resection than follow-up.

The gene calls are TRBV10-3 and TRBJ2-2, with 8 bases lining up with TRBD2. This clonotype was obtained from a female donor with early-stage non-small cell lung cancer. This specimen consisted of PBMCs, obtained at surgery. The CDR3 region has the DNA TGTGCCATCAGTGAGCCCGGGAGGGGGAACACCGGGGAGCTGTTTTTT. This gives the protein CAISEPGRGNTGELFF.